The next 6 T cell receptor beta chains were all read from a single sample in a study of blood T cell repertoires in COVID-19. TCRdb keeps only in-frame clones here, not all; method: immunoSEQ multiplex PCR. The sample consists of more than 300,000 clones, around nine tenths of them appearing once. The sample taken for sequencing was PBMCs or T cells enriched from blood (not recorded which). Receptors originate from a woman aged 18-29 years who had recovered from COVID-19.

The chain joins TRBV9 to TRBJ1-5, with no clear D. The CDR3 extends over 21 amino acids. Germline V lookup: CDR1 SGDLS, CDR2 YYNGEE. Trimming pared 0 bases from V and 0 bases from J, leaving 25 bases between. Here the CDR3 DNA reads TGTGCCAGCAGCGTAGACCACGGAGGTCCGTTTGAGACCCGTAGCAATCAGCCCCAGCATTTT. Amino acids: CASSVDHGGPFETRSNQPQHF.

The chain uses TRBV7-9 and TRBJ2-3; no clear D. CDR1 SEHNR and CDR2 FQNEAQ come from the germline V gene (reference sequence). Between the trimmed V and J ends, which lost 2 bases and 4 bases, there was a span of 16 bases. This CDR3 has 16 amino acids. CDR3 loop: CASSLPTDSLPDTQYF. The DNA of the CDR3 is TGTGCCAGCAGCTTACCCACGGATAGCCTCCCAGATACGCAGTATTTT.

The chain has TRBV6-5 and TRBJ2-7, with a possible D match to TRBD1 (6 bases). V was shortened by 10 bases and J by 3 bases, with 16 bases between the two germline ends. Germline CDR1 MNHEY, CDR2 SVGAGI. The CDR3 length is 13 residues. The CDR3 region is CATSSGQSYEQYF. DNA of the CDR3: TGTGCCACCTCTTCCGGACAGAGCTACGAGCAGTACTTC.

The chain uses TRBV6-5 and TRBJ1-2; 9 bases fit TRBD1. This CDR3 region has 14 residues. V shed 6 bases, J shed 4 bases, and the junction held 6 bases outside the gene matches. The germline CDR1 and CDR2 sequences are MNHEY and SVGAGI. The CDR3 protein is CASRTGTGTYGYTF. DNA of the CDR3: TGTGCCAGCAGGACCGGGACAGGGACCTATGGCTACACCTTC.

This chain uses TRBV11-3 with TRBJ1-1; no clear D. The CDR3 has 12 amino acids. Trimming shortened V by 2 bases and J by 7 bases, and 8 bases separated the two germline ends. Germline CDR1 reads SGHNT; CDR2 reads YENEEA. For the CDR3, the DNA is TGTGCCAGCAGCTTACGGGATGATGAAGCTTTCTTT. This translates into CASSLRDDEAFF.

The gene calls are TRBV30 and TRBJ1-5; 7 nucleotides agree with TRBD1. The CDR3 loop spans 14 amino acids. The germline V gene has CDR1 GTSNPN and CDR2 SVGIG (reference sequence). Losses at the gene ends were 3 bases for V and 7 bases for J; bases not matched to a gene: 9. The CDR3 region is CAWSPRQGGQPQHF. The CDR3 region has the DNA TGTGCCTGGAGCCCGAGACAGGGCGGCCAGCCCCAGCATTTT.